The 29 T cell receptor beta chains below were found in one sample sequenced in a study of vaccination effects on CD4 cells after COVID-19. Their antigen targets remain unknown. Using viral peptide pools, the ViraFEST assay grew out antigen-specific CD4+ T cells prior to sequencing. Having been cultured for roughly 11 days, the cells underwent CD4+ T cell isolation. Participants received two doses of either the BNT162b2 or mRNA-1273 vaccine. The method was immunoSEQ multiplex PCR; TCRdb's version includes in-frame clones alone and lacks a portion of them. The repertoire consists of some 30,000 clones, with 75% to 90% occurring once and the leading ten covering about 5.7%. Sequenced material: CD4+ T cells from PBMCs cultured with SARS-CoV-2 spike peptides, taken after COVID-19 vaccination. These receptors were collected from a human donor who received a COVID-19 vaccine. Some clones in this sample may be carry-over from other donors' samples.

The chain recombines TRBV19 with TRBJ2-7; TRBD1 matches 7 bases. Germline loops: CDR1 LNHDA, CDR2 SQIVND (reference sequence). The CDR3 is 15 amino acids. The ends lost 6 bases at V and 4 bases at J; junction bases unmatched: 12. CDR3 sequence: CASSTDRDSAYEQYV. CDR3 sequence (DNA): TGTGCCAGTAGCACTGACCGGGACAGCGCTTACGAGCAGTACGTC.

This clone turned up a few times. The chain links TRBV4-3 to TRBJ2-3; TRBD2 aligns across 8 bases. The V gene's germline CDR1 is LGHNA and CDR2 YSLEER. Germline trimming cut 2 bases from V and 4 bases from J; bases unmatched to any gene: 11. This CDR3 spans 17 amino acids. The CDR3 loop reads CASSQWGLVLSPDTQYF. CDR3 DNA sequence: TGCGCCAGCAGCCAATGGGGACTAGTGTTATCCCCAGATACGCAGTATTTT.

The chain carries TRBV7-8 and TRBJ2-3; 11 nucleotides agree with TRBD2. This CDR3 has 17 residues. The germline CDR1 and CDR2 sequences are SGHVS and FQNEAQ. Losses at the gene ends were 2 bases for V and 0 bases for J; bases not matched to a gene: 4. CDR3 bases: TGTGCCAGCAGCTTACTAGCGGGGGGTACTAGCACAGATACGCAGTATTTT. Translation gives CASSLLAGGTSTDTQYF.

The chain employs TRBV4-1 and TRBJ2-5, with 7 bases that match TRBD2. Germline V CDR1 and CDR2: MGHRA, YSYEKL. CDR3 length: 15 residues. V lost 1 base to trimming and J lost 5 bases; unmatched junction nucleotides: 7. The CDR3 region is CASSQAPREGETQYF. CDR3 nucleotides: TGCGCCAGCAGCCAAGCCCCTAGGGAGGGGGAGACCCAGTACTTC.

The chain joins TRBV24-1 to TRBJ1-2, with D maybe TRBD1 (6 bases). V lost 3 bases, J lost 8 bases, and 15 bases lay in between. The CDR3 runs to 14 residues. Germline V CDR1 and CDR2: KGHDR, SFDVKD. This CDR3 is CATSDPKGGLGYTF. CDR3 coding DNA: TGTGCCACCAGTGATCCAAAAGGGGGGTTGGGCTACACCTTC.

This chain joins TRBV28 and TRBJ1-5; D gene ambiguous. Trimming took 0 bases from V and 1 from J, leaving 7 bases between them. The germline CDR1 and CDR2 sequences are MDHEN and SYDVKM. This CDR3 comprises 15 residues. CDR3 region: CASSLWAPSNQPQHF. Here the CDR3 DNA reads TGTGCCAGCAGTTTATGGGCCCCCAGCAATCAGCCCCAGCATTTT.

This clone counts as medium-sized. The rearrangement joins TRBV5-4 to TRBJ2-2, with D maybe TRBD1 (6 bases). The germline V and J ends were trimmed by 5 bases and 4 bases, with 12 bases remaining between them. This CDR3 is 14 amino acids long. In germline, CDR1 is SGHNT, CDR2 YYREEE (reference sequence). In DNA, the CDR3 is TGTGCCAGCAGTAAGGACAGTCCCACCGGGGAGCTGTTTTTT. This translates into CASSKDSPTGELFF.

The CDR3 protein is CASSEGDRSYEQYV. The CDR3 DNA reads TGTGCCAGCAGTGAAGGGGATAGATCCTACGAGCAGTACGTC. V is TRBV6-4 and J is TRBJ2-7, with a weak D call TRBD1 (5 bases). The CDR3 has 14 residues. Looked up from germline, CDR1 is MRHNA and CDR2 is SNTAGT. Trimming removed 3 bases at V and 1 base at J, with 10 bases between.

V and J are TRBV20-1 and TRBJ2-6; D is ambiguous. The CDR3 spans 14 residues. The V end lost 3 bases, the J end lost 0 bases, and 6 bases lay between the germline ends. Per the germline V gene, CDR1 is DFQATT and CDR2 is SNEGSKA (reference sequence). The CDR3 bases are TGCAGTGCTAGTGACGACTCTGGGGCCAACGTCCTGACTTTC. Translating it yields CSASDDSGANVLTF.

The J gene is TRBJ1-2, the V gene TRBV2; the match to TRBD1 covers 7 bases. Germline CDR1 and CDR2: SNHLY and FYNNEI. The V and J ends lost 6 bases and 8 bases, in that order; junction bases with no gene match: 6. The CDR3 is 12 amino acids. The CDR3 region is CASSETGVGYTF. The CDR3 DNA reads TGTGCCAGCAGCGAAACAGGGGTCGGCTACACCTTC.

This chain joins TRBV5-1 and TRBJ2-1; 7 nucleotides agree with TRBD2. The CDR3 is made up of 18 amino acids. J gave up 8 bases and V 2 bases, and 19 bases lay outside the gene matches. Germline V gene sequence: CDR1 SGHRS, CDR2 YFSETQ. The CDR3 nucleotides read TGCGCCAGCAGCTTTGAGGGGATGCGTGGGGGGGAGATTGATGAGCAGTTCTTC. Translation gives CASSFEGMRGGEIDEQFF. Variable domain in full (rest from reference TRBV5-1 and TRBJ2-1): KAGVTQTPRYLIKTRGQQVTLSCSPISGHRSVSWYQQTPGQGLQFLFEYFSETQRNKGNFPGRFSGRQFSNSRSEMNVSTLELGDSALYLCASSFEGMRGGEIDEQFFGPGTRLTVL.

V is TRBV7-2 and J is TRBJ2-1; 10 bases are shared with TRBD1. V was clipped by 6 bases and J by 8 bases; unmatched bases: 13. Germline lookup yields CDR1 SGHTA and CDR2 FQGNSA. The CDR3 extends over 16 amino acids. The CDR3 loop is CASSRKATGGDDEQFF. The DNA for the CDR3 is TGTGCCAGCAGTCGTAAAGCGACAGGGGGCGACGATGAGCAGTTCTTC.

The chain links TRBV10-3 to TRBJ2-5; D is ambiguous. The germline gives CDR1 ENHRY, CDR2 SYGVKD. This CDR3 is 11 amino acids long. Trimming left V 4 bases short and J 2 bases short, with 2 bases between. CDR3 region: CAISAQETQYF. The CDR3 region has the DNA TGTGCCATCAGTGCTCAAGAGACCCAGTACTTC.

The CDR3 sequence is CASSSTPGTPQFF. The DNA of the CDR3 is TGTGCCAGCAGCTCAACTCCCGGGACACCGCAGTTCTTC. V and J are TRBV7-2 and TRBJ2-1; possibly TRBD1 for D (6 bases). Trimming removed 4 bases from V and 12 bases from J, with 16 bases in between. Germline loops: CDR1 SGHTA, CDR2 FQGNSA. The CDR3 has 13 residues. Looking up the rest from reference TRBV7-2 and TRBJ2-1 gives the full variable domain: GAGVSQSPSNKVTEKGKDVELRCDPISGHTALYWYRQSLGQGLEFLIYFQGNSAPDKSGLPSDRFSAERTGGSVSTLTIQRTQQEDSAVYLCASSSTPGTPQFFGPGTRLTVL.

The chain recombines TRBV18 with TRBJ2-2, with D unresolved. The CDR3 has 13 residues. Germline values: CDR1 KGHSH, CDR2 LQKENI. V lost 4 bases and J lost 3, with 6 bases in between. DNA of the CDR3: TGTGCCAGCTCACGCCTGGACACCGGGGAGCTGTTTTTT. Translated: CASSRLDTGELFF.

The chain uses TRBV27 and TRBJ2-3; 11 bases fit TRBD2. V shed 7 bases, J shed 4 bases, and the junction held 13 bases outside the gene matches. CDR3 size: 17 residues. CDR1 is MNHEY and CDR2 is SMNVEV in the germline V gene (reference sequence). CDR3 loop: CASTPRTSGYFADTQYF. The CDR3 bases are TGTGCCAGCACTCCCAGGACTAGCGGGTACTTCGCAGATACGCAGTATTTT.

V and J are TRBV4-1 and TRBJ2-7; 8 nucleotides align to TRBD1. CDR1 is MGHRA and CDR2 is YSYEKL in the germline V gene. The CDR3 is 16 residues long. V shed 4 bases and J 6 bases; nucleotides not matched to a gene: 14. As DNA, the CDR3 is TGCGCCAGCAGCCGCCTTCCGGGACAGGCGATGGGCGAGCAGTACGTC. Translation gives CASSRLPGQAMGEQYV.

The V gene is TRBV2, the J gene TRBJ2-3; 10 bases are a match to TRBD1. CDR1 is SNHLY and CDR2 is FYNNEI in the germline V gene. V gave up 7 bases and J gave up 4 bases; unmatched junction bases: 5. CDR3 length equals 14 residues. The DNA of the CDR3 is TGTGCCAGCACCCGGGACAGGGGATCAGATACGCAGTATTTT. Translating gives CASTRDRGSDTQYF.

Here the CDR3 reads CASSGAWTSRGTGELFF. The CDR3 nucleotides are TGTGCCAGCAGCGGGGCCTGGACTAGCCGGGGAACCGGGGAGCTGTTTTTT. This chain uses TRBV9 with TRBJ2-2; 8 bases fit TRBD2. Germline V lookup: CDR1 SGDLS, CDR2 YYNGEE. Trimming took 3 bases from V and 5 from J; bases not matched to a gene: 12. The CDR3 has 17 residues.

The chain has TRBV6-4 and TRBJ2-3, with D perhaps assigned TRBD1 or TRBD2 (6 bases each). Deletions cut 5 bases from V and 4 bases from J, with 16 bases between. CDR1 MRHNA and CDR2 SNTAGT come from the germline V gene. This CDR3 spans 15 amino acids. CDR3 residues: CASSRLGGTPDTQYF. The CDR3 DNA reads as TGTGCCAGCAGTCGCCTAGGGGGGACCCCAGATACGCAGTATTTT.

J is TRBJ1-2 and V is TRBV4-2; unclear D gene. The CDR3 has 14 residues. V was clipped by 0 bases and J by 4 bases, with 9 bases between them. Germline CDR1 LGHNA, CDR2 YNFKEQ. CDR3 amino acids: CASSQDRDSYGYTF. In nucleotides, the CDR3 is TGTGCCAGCAGCCAAGATAGGGATAGCTATGGCTACACCTTC.

This clone was detected only a few times. The chain couples TRBV24-1 to TRBJ2-1; TRBD1 matches 11 bases. CDR1 and CDR2 from the germline V gene are KGHDR and SFDVKD. With 4 bases clipped from V and 6 bases from J, the junction kept 4 bases outside the gene matches. The CDR3 consists of 15 residues. CDR3 sequence (DNA): TGTGCCACCAGTGACACCGGGACAGGGGGCAATGAGCAGTTCTTC. Residues: CATSDTGTGGNEQFF.

CDR3 nucleotides: TGTGCCAGCAGTGAAGCGCTTCGAGAAGATACGCAGTATTTT. Protein product: CASSEALREDTQYF. The V gene is TRBV6-1, the J gene TRBJ2-3; no clear D. The V end was cut by 0 bases, the J end by 5 bases, with 9 bases between. The CDR3 extends over 14 amino acids. Per germline, CDR1 MNHNS and CDR2 SASEGT.

This clone was detected only once. The chain links TRBV12-3 or TRBV12-4 to TRBJ1-5; D possibly corresponds to TRBD1 (6 bases). There are 13 residues in the CDR3. V was shortened by 2 bases and J by 7 bases, with 9 bases between the two germline ends. The CDR3 DNA follows: TGTGCCAGCAGTTTATCAGGGGCACAGCCCCAGCATTTT. Translating gives CASSLSGAQPQHF.

The genes are TRBV28 and TRBJ2-6, with a tentative D call TRBD2 (5 bases). This CDR3 region has 15 residues. The germline V and J ends were trimmed by 6 bases and 1 base, with 10 bases remaining between them. Germline lookup yields CDR1 MDHEN and CDR2 SYDVKM. The CDR3 reads CASRGSDSGANVLTF. The CDR3 region has the DNA TGTGCCAGCAGGGGGAGTGATTCTGGGGCCAACGTCCTGACTTTC.

The J gene is TRBJ2-2, the V gene TRBV7-3; TRBD1 aligns across 7 bases. The ends lost 1 base at V and 4 bases at J; junction bases unmatched: 3. The CDR3 is made up of 15 amino acids. Germline V CDR1 and CDR2: SGHTA, FQGTGA. The DNA for the CDR3 is TGTGCCAGCAGCTTAAGTTCAGGGGGCACCGGGGAGCTGTTTTTT. The encoded protein is CASSLSSGGTGELFF.

The chain employs TRBV5-1 and TRBJ2-7; D is possibly TRBD1 or TRBD2 (5 bases each). Trimming shortened V by 6 bases and J by 0 bases, and 13 bases separated the two germline ends. This CDR3 region has 14 residues. CDR1 is SGHRS and CDR2 is YFSETQ in the germline V gene. This CDR3 reads CASKPGPSSYEQYV. CDR3 bases: TGCGCCAGCAAACCGGGACCCAGCTCCTACGAGCAGTACGTC.

The genes are TRBV11-3 and TRBJ1-1, with D unclear. The ends were cut back, 5 bases at V and 1 base at J, with 8 bases in the middle. Germline-derived CDR1 and CDR2 are SGHNT and YENEEA. This CDR3 has 13 residues. Here the CDR3 reads CASSHRGNTEAFF. CDR3 coding DNA: TGTGCCAGCAGCCATCGGGGGAACACTGAAGCTTTCTTT.

The J gene is TRBJ2-1, the V gene TRBV5-1, with D possibly matching TRBD2 (6 bases). This CDR3 spans 14 amino acids. Trimming removed 5 bases from V and 4 bases from J, with 13 bases in between. Germline V CDR1 and CDR2: SGHRS, YFSETQ. CDR3 in amino acids: CASRLGGAYNEQFF. The CDR3 DNA follows: TGCGCCAGCAGGCTAGGCGGGGCGTACAATGAGCAGTTCTTC.